This T cell receptor beta chain was sequenced for a study of post-analysis software for immune sequencing data. Whole-study context: Both relapsing-remitting and secondary progressive multiple sclerosis featured among the disease courses, as did progressive-relapsing multiple sclerosis.

The germline CDR1 and CDR2 sequences are DFQATT and SNEGSKA (reference sequence). V was pared by 3 bases and J by 4 bases, with 6 bases of the junction left unmatched. The CDR3 has 15 amino acids. On this clonotype itself: Its antigen remains unknown.

The TCR beta cDNA libraries contained unique molecular identifiers. Hundreds of thousands of cDNA molecules came from around 1 to 10 million T cells. MiXCR, applied by TCRdb to the PCR reads, yields one record per CDR3 protein. The data hold about 540,000 distinct CDR3 sequences, with around a third observed a single time. Whole-study results and caveats: The F measure placed samples prepared in the same batch into strongly shared clusters. The normalized Chao1 diversity of multiple sclerosis patients was significantly lower than that of controls. In patients, TRBV5-6, TRBV5-1 and TRBV20-1 belonged to 4 or 5 TRBV segments found more frequently than in controls.

The gene calls are TRBV20-1 and TRBJ2-6; 7 positions match TRBD1. This receptor was obtained from a girl aged 2-17 years with multiple sclerosis. Sequencing was done on a sample of blood. In DNA, the CDR3 is TGCAGTGCTAGGTCAGACAGGGTCGGGGCCAACGTCCTGACTTTC. Translating gives CSARSDRVGANVLTF.